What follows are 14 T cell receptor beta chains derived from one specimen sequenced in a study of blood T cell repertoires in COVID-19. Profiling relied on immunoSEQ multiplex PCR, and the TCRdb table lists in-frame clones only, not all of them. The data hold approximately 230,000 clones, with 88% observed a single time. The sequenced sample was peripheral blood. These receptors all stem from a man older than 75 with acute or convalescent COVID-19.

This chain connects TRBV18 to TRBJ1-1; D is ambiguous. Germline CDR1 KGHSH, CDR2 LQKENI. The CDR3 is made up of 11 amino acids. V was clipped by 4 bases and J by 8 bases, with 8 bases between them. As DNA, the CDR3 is TGTGCCAGCTCACAAGAGAGAGAAGCTTTCTTT. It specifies CASSQEREAFF.

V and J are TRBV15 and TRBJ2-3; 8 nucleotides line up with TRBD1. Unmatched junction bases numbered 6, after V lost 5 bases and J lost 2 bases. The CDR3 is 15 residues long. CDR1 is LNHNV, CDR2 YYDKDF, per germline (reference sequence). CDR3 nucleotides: TGTGCCACCAGCCCGGGACAGGCAGTCACAGATACGCAGTATTTT. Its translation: CATSPGQAVTDTQYF.

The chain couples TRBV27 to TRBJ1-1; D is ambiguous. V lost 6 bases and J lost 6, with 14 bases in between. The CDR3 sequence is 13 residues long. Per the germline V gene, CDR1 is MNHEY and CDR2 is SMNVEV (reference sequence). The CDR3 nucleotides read TGTGCCAGCAGCCAACGCGGCCTCTCTGAAGCTTTCTTT. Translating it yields CASSQRGLSEAFF.

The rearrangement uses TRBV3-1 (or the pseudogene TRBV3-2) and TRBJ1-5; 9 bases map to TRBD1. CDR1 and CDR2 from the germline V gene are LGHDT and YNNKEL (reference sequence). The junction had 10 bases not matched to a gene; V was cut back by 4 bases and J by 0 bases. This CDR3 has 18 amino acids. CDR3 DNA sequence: TGTGCCAGCAGCCCCACAGGGGGCGCGGATGATAGCAATCAGCCCCAGCATTTT. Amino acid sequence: CASSPTGGADDSNQPQHF.

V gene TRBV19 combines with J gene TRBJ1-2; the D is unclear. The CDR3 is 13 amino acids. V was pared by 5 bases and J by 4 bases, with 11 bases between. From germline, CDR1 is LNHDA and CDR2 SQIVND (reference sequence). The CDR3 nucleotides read TGTGCCAGTAGTTCCCGCGGGAGCTATGGCTACACCTTC. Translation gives CASSSRGSYGYTF.

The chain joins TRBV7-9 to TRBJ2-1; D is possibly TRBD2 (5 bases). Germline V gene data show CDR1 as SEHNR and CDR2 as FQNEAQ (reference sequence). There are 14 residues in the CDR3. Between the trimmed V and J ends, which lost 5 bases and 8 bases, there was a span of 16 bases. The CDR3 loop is CASSPGRVGDEQFF. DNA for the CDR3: TGTGCCAGCAGCCCTGGCCGGGTGGGAGATGAGCAGTTCTTC.

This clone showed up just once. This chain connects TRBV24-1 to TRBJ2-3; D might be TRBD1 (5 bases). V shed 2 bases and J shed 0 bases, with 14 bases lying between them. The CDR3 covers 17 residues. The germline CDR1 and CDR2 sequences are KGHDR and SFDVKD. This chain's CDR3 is CATSDYRVGASTDTQYF. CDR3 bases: TGTGCCACCAGTGATTATAGGGTAGGGGCGAGCACAGATACGCAGTATTTT.

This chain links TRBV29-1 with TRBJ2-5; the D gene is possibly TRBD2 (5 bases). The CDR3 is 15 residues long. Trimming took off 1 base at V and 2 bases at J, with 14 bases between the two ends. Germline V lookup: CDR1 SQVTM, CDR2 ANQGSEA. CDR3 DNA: TGCAGCGTTGAAGTTGGACGGAGGACTCAAGAGACCCAGTACTTC. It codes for CSVEVGRRTQETQYF. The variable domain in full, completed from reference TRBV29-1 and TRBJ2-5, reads SAVISQKPSRDICQRGTSLTIQCQVDSQVTMMFWYRQQPGQSLTLIATANQGSEATYESGFVIDKFPISRPNLTFSTLTVSNMSPEDSSIYLCSVEVGRRTQETQYFGPGTRLLVL.

This CDR3 is CASSNQGTDTQYF. In nucleotides, the CDR3 is TGTGCCAGTAGTAATCAGGGCACAGATACGCAGTATTTT. The chain employs TRBV19 and TRBJ2-3; D unclear. Germline V gene lookup returns CDR1 LNHDA and CDR2 SQIVND (reference sequence). The V end lost 4 bases, the J end lost 1 base, and 6 bases lay between the germline ends. The CDR3 runs 13 residues.

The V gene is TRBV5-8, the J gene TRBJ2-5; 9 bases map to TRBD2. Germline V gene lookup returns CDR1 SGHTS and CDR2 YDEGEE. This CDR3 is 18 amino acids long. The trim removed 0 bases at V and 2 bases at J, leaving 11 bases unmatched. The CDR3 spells CASSLEWLAGRGQETQYF. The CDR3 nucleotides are TGTGCCAGCAGCTTGGAATGGCTAGCGGGAAGGGGACAAGAGACCCAGTACTTC.

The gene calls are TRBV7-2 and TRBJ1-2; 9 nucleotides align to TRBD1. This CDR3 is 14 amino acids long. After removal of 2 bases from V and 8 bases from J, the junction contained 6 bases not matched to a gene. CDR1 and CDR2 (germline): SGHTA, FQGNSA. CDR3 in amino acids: CASSLTQGAGGYTF. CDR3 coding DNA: TGTGCCAGCAGCTTAACACAGGGGGCTGGGGGCTACACCTTC. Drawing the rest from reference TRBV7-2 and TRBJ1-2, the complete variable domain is GAGVSQSPSNKVTEKGKDVELRCDPISGHTALYWYRQSLGQGLEFLIYFQGNSAPDKSGLPSDRFSAERTGGSVSTLTIQRTQQEDSAVYLCASSLTQGAGGYTFGSGTRLTVV.

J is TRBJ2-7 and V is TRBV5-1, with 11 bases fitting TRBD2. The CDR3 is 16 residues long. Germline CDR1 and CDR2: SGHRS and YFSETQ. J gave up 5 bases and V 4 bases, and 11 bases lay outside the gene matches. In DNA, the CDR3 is TGCGCCAGCAGCACCGTTAGCGGGGGGGCCGTAGACGAGCAGTACTTC. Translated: CASSTVSGGAVDEQYF.

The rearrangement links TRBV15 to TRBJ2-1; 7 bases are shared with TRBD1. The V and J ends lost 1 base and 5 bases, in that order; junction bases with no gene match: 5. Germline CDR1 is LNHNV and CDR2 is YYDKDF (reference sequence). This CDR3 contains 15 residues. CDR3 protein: CATSRGGQGDNEQFF. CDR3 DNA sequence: TGTGCCACCAGCAGAGGGGGCCAGGGGGACAATGAGCAGTTCTTC.

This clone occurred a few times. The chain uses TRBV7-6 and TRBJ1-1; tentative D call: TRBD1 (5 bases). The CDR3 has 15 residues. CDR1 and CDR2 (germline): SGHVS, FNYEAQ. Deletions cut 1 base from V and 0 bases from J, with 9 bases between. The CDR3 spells CASSLGGQLNTEAFF. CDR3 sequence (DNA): TGTGCCAGCAGCTTAGGTGGACAATTGAACACTGAAGCTTTCTTT.